This is a list of T cell receptor beta chains from one sample in a study of T-cell memory formation after mild COVID-19. Via MiXCR, TCRdb re-called the 5' RACE reads, giving one row per CDR3 protein. The sample shows some 110,000 distinct CDR3 sequences, over 15% of them seen only once. Sequenced: PBMCs or a T cell subset sorted from them (not recorded which). The source is an adult woman who had mild COVID-19 (a few samples of this study predate the infection). Cell type and time point are not known. The conserved cysteine and the conserved F or W are not part of the CDR3 here.

CDR3 length: 13
V gene: TRBV4-1
J gene: TRBJ2-1
CDR3 protein: ASSQILGSYNEQF

CDR3 length: 15
V gene: TRBV7-9
J gene: TRBJ2-5
CDR3 protein: ASSLGPRAGQQETQY

CDR3 length: 12
V gene: TRBV15
J gene: TRBJ2-7
CDR3 protein: ATSRVGDSSEQY

CDR3 length: 14
V gene: TRBV4-1
J gene: TRBJ1-2
CDR3 protein: ASSQHRQGSSDGYT

CDR3 length: 13
V gene: TRBV11-2
J gene: TRBJ2-7
CDR3 protein: ASRRTSGRVDEQY

CDR3 length: 12
V gene: TRBV5-1
J gene: TRBJ1-2
CDR3 protein: ASTLGADLSGYT

CDR3 length: 12
V gene: TRBV5-4
J gene: TRBJ2-2
CDR3 protein: ASRQTLNTGELF

CDR3 length: 16
V gene: TRBV24-1
J gene: TRBJ2-3
CDR3 protein: ATSDLTRGLGDTDTQY

CDR3 length: 10
V gene: TRBV11-2
J gene: TRBJ2-7
CDR3 protein: ASSLAGPFQY

CDR3 length: 14
V gene: TRBV12-3/TRBV12-4
J gene: TRBJ2-7
CDR3 protein: ASSFLSWDSRHEQY

CDR3 length: 12
V gene: TRBV19
J gene: TRBJ2-7
CDR3 protein: ASSPGDNPSEQY

CDR3 length: 14
V gene: TRBV27
J gene: TRBJ2-7
CDR3 protein: ASSLYEGSRLDEQY

CDR3 length: 13
V gene: TRBV3-1
J gene: TRBJ2-3
CDR3 protein: ASSQGARYTDTQY

CDR3 length: 11
V gene: TRBV7-9
J gene: TRBJ1-1
CDR3 protein: ASSSSMNTEAF

CDR3 length: 13
V gene: TRBV12-3/TRBV12-4
J gene: TRBJ2-3
CDR3 protein: ASSSPRGLTDTQY

CDR3 length: 15
V gene: TRBV7-9
J gene: TRBJ2-3
CDR3 protein: ASSSLGLAGEMDTQY

CDR3 length: 10
V gene: TRBV4-1
J gene: TRBJ1-1
CDR3 protein: ASSQSRTEAF

CDR3 length: 12
V gene: TRBV19
J gene: TRBJ2-7
CDR3 protein: ASSPGLAVWEQY

CDR3 length: 15
V gene: TRBV12-3/TRBV12-4
J gene: TRBJ2-5
CDR3 protein: ASSLVGLAGGSETQY

CDR3 length: 13
V gene: TRBV7-6
J gene: TRBJ1-1
CDR3 protein: ASSLVAGANTEAF

CDR3 length: 11
V gene: TRBV10-3
J gene: TRBJ2-1
CDR3 protein: AIMRTGEDEQS

CDR3 length: 12
V gene: TRBV4-1
J gene: TRBJ2-7
CDR3 protein: ASSQYSGDYEQY

CDR3 length: 13
V gene: TRBV3-1
J gene: TRBJ1-5
CDR3 protein: ASSQDPKGNQPQH

CDR3 length: 16
V gene: TRBV12-5
J gene: TRBJ2-1
CDR3 protein: ASGLIRLAGAAYNEQF

CDR3 length: 12
V gene: TRBV29-1
J gene: TRBJ2-5
CDR3 protein: SVEEAGYQETQY

CDR3 length: 12
V gene: TRBV6-5
J gene: TRBJ2-7
CDR3 protein: ASSYSGSYYEQY

CDR3 length: 14
V gene: TRBV11-3
J gene: TRBJ2-5
CDR3 protein: ASSLRLSTGGETQY

CDR3 length: 12
V gene: TRBV21-1
J gene: TRBJ2-7
CDR3 protein: ASSIRDSRYEQY

CDR3 length: 11
V gene: TRBV5-1
J gene: TRBJ2-7
CDR3 protein: ASKDEGFYEQY

CDR3 length: 10
V gene: TRBV6-2/TRBV6-3
J gene: TRBJ2-1
CDR3 protein: ASGPVYNEQF

CDR3 length: 13
V gene: TRBV12-3/TRBV12-4
J gene: TRBJ2-5
CDR3 protein: ASSLVGRGQETQY

CDR3 length: 14
V gene: TRBV18
J gene: TRBJ2-7
CDR3 protein: ASSPPSRIFAYEQY

CDR3 length: 13
V gene: TRBV5-5
J gene: TRBJ2-7
CDR3 protein: ASSLAGLGFYEQY

CDR3 length: 13
V gene: TRBV3-1
J gene: TRBJ2-1
CDR3 protein: ASSQPAGEDNEQF

CDR3 length: 13
V gene: TRBV27
J gene: TRBJ2-3
CDR3 protein: ASSPGILDTDTQY

CDR3 length: 11
V gene: TRBV7-9
J gene: TRBJ2-7
CDR3 protein: ASSYPESYEQY

CDR3 length: 13
V gene: TRBV4-1
J gene: TRBJ2-1
CDR3 protein: ASSQRGGSYNEQF

CDR3 length: 13
V gene: TRBV13
J gene: TRBJ2-7
CDR3 protein: ASSPTPLGSYEQY

CDR3 length: 11
V gene: TRBV30
J gene: TRBJ2-7
CDR3 protein: AWSVRVTYEQY

CDR3 length: 14
V gene: TRBV7-9
J gene: TRBJ1-4
CDR3 protein: ASSEGATSGGEKLF